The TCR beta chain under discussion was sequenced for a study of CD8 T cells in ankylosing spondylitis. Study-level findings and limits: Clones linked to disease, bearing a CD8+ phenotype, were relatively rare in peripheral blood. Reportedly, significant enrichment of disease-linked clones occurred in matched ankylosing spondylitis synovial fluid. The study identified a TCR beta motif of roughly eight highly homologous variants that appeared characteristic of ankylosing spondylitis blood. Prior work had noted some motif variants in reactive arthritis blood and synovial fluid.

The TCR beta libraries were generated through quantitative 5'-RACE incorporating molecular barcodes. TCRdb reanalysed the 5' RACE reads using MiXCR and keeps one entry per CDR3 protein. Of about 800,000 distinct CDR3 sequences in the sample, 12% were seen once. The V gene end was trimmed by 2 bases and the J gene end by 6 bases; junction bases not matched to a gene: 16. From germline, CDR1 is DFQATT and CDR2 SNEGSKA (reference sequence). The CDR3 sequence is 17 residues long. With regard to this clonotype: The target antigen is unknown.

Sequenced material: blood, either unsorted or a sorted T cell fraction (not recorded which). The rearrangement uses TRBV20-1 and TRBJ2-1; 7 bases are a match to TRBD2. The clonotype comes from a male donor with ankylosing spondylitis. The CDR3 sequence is CSARFLWTAGESNEQFF. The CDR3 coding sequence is TGCAGTGCTAGATTTCTATGGACTGCGGGGGAGAGCAATGAGCAGTTCTTC.